Each of the 16 T cell receptor beta chains below was sequenced from the same sample in a study of cytomegalovirus exposure and HLA in healthy donors. TCRdb's table, derived via immunoSEQ multiplex PCR, lists solely in-frame clones and lacks some. There are 130,000 to 150,000 clones in the sample; almost 90% occur only once, and over 6.5% lies in the top ten. The sequenced sample was PBMCs. The receptors derive from a woman younger than 30 in good health and CMV-seropositive.

The V gene is TRBV27, the J gene TRBJ1-2; D is unresolved. The CDR3 length is 12 residues. V lost 3 bases to trimming and J lost 9 bases, with 11 bases between them. Germline-derived CDR1 and CDR2 are MNHEY and SMNVEV (reference sequence). Here the CDR3 reads CASSFRGGSYTF. As DNA, the CDR3 is TGTGCCAGCAGTTTCCGGGGAGGGAGCTACACCTTC.

This chain joins TRBV28 and TRBJ1-1, with 8 bases fitting TRBD1. V trimming: 6 bases; J trimming: 3 bases; junction bases outside the gene matches: 6. The V gene's germline CDR1 is MDHEN and CDR2 SYDVKM. The CDR3 loop spans 14 amino acids. For the CDR3, the DNA is TGTGCCAGCAGGCCACTACAGGGGGACACTGAAGCTTTCTTT. Amino acids: CASRPLQGDTEAFF. Drawing the rest from reference TRBV28 and TRBJ1-1, the complete variable domain is DVKVTQSSRYLVKRTGEKVFLECVQDMDHENMFWYRQDPGLGLRLIYFSYDVKMKEKGDIPEGYSVSREKKERFSLILESASTNQTSMYLCASRPLQGDTEAFFGQGTRLTVV.

The chain combines TRBV5-6 with TRBJ2-3, with 12 bases aligning to TRBD2. This CDR3 has 15 residues. V trimming: 4 bases; J trimming: 1 base; junction bases outside the gene matches: 1. Germline V CDR1 and CDR2: SGHDT, YYEEEE. CDR3 nucleotides: TGTGCCAGCAGCCGGACTAGCGGGGGCACAGATACGCAGTATTTT. Translating it yields CASSRTSGGTDTQYF.

The J gene is TRBJ2-1, the V gene TRBV28; tentatively, D is TRBD2 (5 bases). This CDR3 region has 15 residues. V gave up 2 bases and J gave up 3 bases, with 11 bases separating them. The V gene's germline CDR1 is MDHEN and CDR2 SYDVKM. The DNA for the CDR3 is TGTGCCAGCAGTTTAGTGGGAGTAGACTACAATGAGCAGTTCTTC. Its protein is CASSLVGVDYNEQFF.

This clone is a singleton in its sample. V is TRBV21-1 and J is TRBJ2-1; TRBD2 is taken as the D call from the table, unchecked against the DNA. TRBV21-1 counts as a pseudogene. The CDR3 is made up of 15 amino acids. The DNA for the CDR3 is TGTGCCAGCATCCGGGAAGGGAGTTACTACAATGAGCAGTTCTTC. Translation: CASIREGSYYNEQFF.

The chain uses TRBV14 and TRBJ2-7, with 7 positions matching TRBD1. V was pared by 0 bases and J by 3 bases, with 5 bases of the junction left unmatched. The CDR3 is 15 residues long. Germline V gene data show CDR1 as SGHDN and CDR2 as FVKESK. DNA of the CDR3: TGTGCCAGCAGCCAAGACCCCGCAGGGGGCTACGAGCAGTACTTC. Translating it yields CASSQDPAGGYEQYF.

The chain has TRBV4-1 and TRBJ1-5; TRBD1 aligns across 7 bases. This CDR3 region has 18 residues. Germline assignment: CDR1 MGHRA and CDR2 YSYEKL. The junction had 16 bases not matched to a gene; V was cut back by 4 bases and J by 4 bases. CDR3 sequence reads: CASSREPHTGAFNQPQHF. The CDR3 DNA follows: TGCGCCAGCAGCCGAGAGCCCCATACAGGGGCTTTTAATCAGCCCCAGCATTTT.

The gene calls are TRBV2 and TRBJ2-7; TRBD2 is a possible D gene (5 bases). Per the germline V gene, CDR1 is SNHLY and CDR2 is FYNNEI. The CDR3 spans 11 residues. Trimming left V 7 bases short and J 4 bases short, with 8 bases between. The CDR3 region is CASTPGYEQYF. DNA of the CDR3: TGTGCCAGCACACCGGGGTACGAGCAGTACTTC.

Details on this clone: The identical CDR3 is also encoded by other nucleotide sequences in the sample. The V gene is TRBV14, the J gene TRBJ1-2, with D uncertain. The germline V gene has CDR1 SGHDN and CDR2 FVKESK. This CDR3 comprises 13 residues. V lost 1 base and J lost 2, with 5 bases in between. The CDR3 DNA reads as TGTGCCAGCAGCCAAGGCGCAAACTATGGCTACACCTTC. Amino acid sequence: CASSQGANYGYTF. Full variable domain (missing parts from reference TRBV14 and TRBJ1-2): EAGVTQFPSHSVIEKGQTVTLRCDPISGHDNLYWYRRVMGKEIKFLLHFVKESKQDESGMPNNRFLAERTGGTYSTLKVQPAELEDSGVYFCASSQGANYGYTFGSGTRLTVV.

The V and J genes are TRBV5-6 and TRBJ1-6; 10 bases are a match to TRBD1. The CDR3 loop spans 17 amino acids. CDR1 is SGHDT and CDR2 is YYEEEE in the germline V gene. Trimming at V came to 3 bases and at J to 2 bases, leaving 5 bases not matched to a gene. The CDR3 coding sequence is TGTGCCAGCAGCTATAGGGACAGGGGCGCCTATAATTCACCCCTCCACTTT. It is translated as CASSYRDRGAYNSPLHF.

A few counts support this clone. V is TRBV7-2 and J is TRBJ1-6; D uncertain. Trimming left V 5 bases short and J 7 bases short, with 12 bases between. CDR1 is SGHTA, CDR2 FQGNSA, per germline. CDR3 size: 14 residues. CDR3 coding DNA: TGTGCCAGCAGCATAGAGCGGACGAATTCACCCCTCCACTTT. It yields the protein CASSIERTNSPLHF.

The chain's CDR3 is CASSSSDRKSSPLHF. CDR3 sequence (DNA): TGTGCCAGCAGCTCATCTGACAGGAAAAGTTCACCCCTCCACTTT. The chain uses TRBV28 and TRBJ1-6, with D maybe TRBD1 (6 bases). The CDR3 has 15 residues. CDR1 is MDHEN and CDR2 is SYDVKM in the germline V gene. V was pared by 6 bases and J by 9 bases, with 18 bases between. The variable domain in full, with the rest retrieved from reference TRBV28 and TRBJ1-6, is DVKVTQSSRYLVKRTGEKVFLECVQDMDHENMFWYRQDPGLGLRLIYFSYDVKMKEKGDIPEGYSVSREKKERFSLILESASTNQTSMYLCASSSSDRKSSPLHFGNGTRLTVT.

The V and J genes are TRBV13 and TRBJ1-1; D remains unclear. The CDR3 is 13 residues long. CDR1 and CDR2 from the germline V gene are PRHDT and FYEKMQ (reference sequence). Trimming took off 8 bases at V and 0 bases at J, with 10 bases between the two ends. The CDR3, as DNA: TGTGCCAGCCTACAGCGGATGAACACTGAAGCTTTCTTT. Encoded protein: CASLQRMNTEAFF.

The genes are TRBV5-4 and TRBJ1-2; 7 nucleotides agree with TRBD1. Germline assignment: CDR1 SGHNT and CDR2 YYREEE (reference sequence). J gave up 6 bases and V 6 bases, and 11 bases lay outside the gene matches. There are 14 residues in the CDR3. Here the CDR3 DNA reads TGTGCCAGCACCGCCCTCGACAGGGACCATGGCTACACCTTC. Protein sequence: CASTALDRDHGYTF.

This chain links TRBV4-3 with TRBJ1-2; tentatively, D is TRBD1 (5 bases). Germline V gene sequence: CDR1 LGHNA, CDR2 YSLEER. Trimming cost V 0 bases and J 4 bases, with 15 bases left between them. This CDR3 region has 16 residues. The CDR3 region has the DNA TGCGCCAGCAGCCAAGACCTTAGCAGGGTGGTCTATGGCTACACCTTC. Its translation is CASSQDLSRVVYGYTF.

The gene calls are TRBV5-1 and TRBJ2-1; TRBD2 matches at 14 bases. Germline CDR1 is SGHRS and CDR2 is YFSETQ. CDR3 length: 16 residues. V was clipped by 4 bases and J by 11 bases; unmatched bases: 11. CDR3 loop: CASSQGTSGGTTQQFF. The CDR3 DNA sequence: TGCGCCAGCAGCCAGGGGACTAGCGGGGGCACTACCCAGCAGTTCTTC.